The present T cell receptor (beta chain) was sequenced within a study of CD8 T cells in ankylosing spondylitis. Study outcomes and limitations: It was reported that disease-linked clones were significantly enriched in matched ankylosing spondylitis synovial fluid. The disease-linked clones had a CD8+ phenotype and low blood frequencies. Ankylosing spondylitis blood appeared to be characterized by a TCR beta motif of about 8 highly homologous variants.

Germline CDR1 is SGHRS and CDR2 is YFSETQ. With 0 bases removed from V and 2 bases from J, the gap between germline ends came to 9 bases. This CDR3 is 14 amino acids long. Remarks on this clonotype: Its antigen remains unidentified.

Preparation of TCR beta libraries was done by quantitative 5'-RACE with molecular barcodes. TCRdb used MiXCR to reprocess the 5' RACE reads, holding one entry per CDR3 protein. Here the sample spans about 800,000 distinct CDR3 sequences, about 10% being singletons. The sequencing input was blood, either unsorted or a sorted T cell fraction (not recorded which). This receptor was taken from a male donor with ankylosing spondylitis. The V call is TRBV5-1, the J call TRBJ2-7; no clear D gene. The CDR3 sequence: CASSLVLRTYEQYF. In nucleotides, the CDR3 is TGCGCCAGCAGCTTGGTACTCCGAACCTACGAGCAGTACTTC.